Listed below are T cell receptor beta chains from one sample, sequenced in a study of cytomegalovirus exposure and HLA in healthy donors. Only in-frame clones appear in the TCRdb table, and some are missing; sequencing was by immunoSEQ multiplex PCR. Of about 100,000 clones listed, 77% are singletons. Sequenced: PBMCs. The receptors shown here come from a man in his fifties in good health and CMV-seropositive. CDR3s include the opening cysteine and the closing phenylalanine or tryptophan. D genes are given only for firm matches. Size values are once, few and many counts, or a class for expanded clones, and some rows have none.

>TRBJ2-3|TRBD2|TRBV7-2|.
TGTGCCAGCAGCTCTCAACTAGCGGTCCTAAGCACAGATACGCAGTATTTT
CASSSQLAVLSTDTQYF
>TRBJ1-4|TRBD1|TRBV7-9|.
TGTGCCAGCAGCTCTCACGCCGGGACAGGGGGGGAAAAACTGTTTTTT
CASSSHAGTGGEKLFF
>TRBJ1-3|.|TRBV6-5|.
TGTGCCAGCAACTCCCCTGGCTCTGGAAACACCATATATTTT
CASNSPGSGNTIYF
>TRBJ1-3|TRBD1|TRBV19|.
TGTGCCAGTAGGCCCGGGACAGGGCCATCCTCTGGAAACACCATATATTTT
CASRPGTGPSSGNTIYF
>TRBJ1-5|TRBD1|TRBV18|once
TGTGCCAGCTCACCCGAGACAGGGAGCAATCAGCCCCAGCATTTT
CASSPETGSNQPQHF
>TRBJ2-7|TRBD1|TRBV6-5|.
TGTGCCAGCAGTCACCGGGACAGGGTTAGCGAGCAGTACTTC
CASSHRDRVSEQYF
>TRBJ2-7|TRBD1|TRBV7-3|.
TGTGCCAGCAGCCCCCAGGGACAGGGCGGCGAGCAGTACTTC
CASSPQGQGGEQYF
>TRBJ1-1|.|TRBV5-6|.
TGTGCCAGCAGCGGTGTGACGGTGGGGGGTGAAGCTTTCTTT
CASSGVTVGGEAFF
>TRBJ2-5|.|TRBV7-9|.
TGTGCCAGCAGCTCACGACAAGGATCTGGGGAGACCCAGTACTTC
CASSSRQGSGETQYF
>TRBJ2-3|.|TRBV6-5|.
TGTGCCAGCAGTTACGGGCGGGCTTCCTTAGCAGATACGCAGTATTTT
CASSYGRASLADTQYF
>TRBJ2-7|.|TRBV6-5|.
TGTGCCAGCAGTTACTCGGCCGGGTTCGGAGAGCAGTACTTC
CASSYSAGFGEQYF
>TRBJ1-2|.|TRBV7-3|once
TGTGCCAGCAGCTTAGTGGAGAGAGGCTATGGCTACACCTTC
CASSLVERGYGYTF
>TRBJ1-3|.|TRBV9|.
TGTGCCAGCAGCGAGTGGGGGGGCCAGTCAGGAAACACCATATATTTT
CASSEWGGQSGNTIYF
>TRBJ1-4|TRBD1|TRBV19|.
TGTGCCAGTAGTATGGGGACAGGAGAGAATGAAAAACTGTTTTTT
CASSMGTGENEKLFF
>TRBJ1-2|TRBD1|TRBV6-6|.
TGTGCCAGCAGTTACACAGGGGTACGTACGAACTATGGCTACACCTTC
CASSYTGVRTNYGYTF
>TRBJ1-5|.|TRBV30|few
TGTGCCTGGAGTACGGGGAATCAGCCCCAGCATTTT
CAWSTGNQPQHF
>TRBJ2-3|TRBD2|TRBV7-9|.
TGTGCCAGCAGCTTAGGGACTAGCGGGGGGCAGTATTTT
CASSLGTSGGQYF
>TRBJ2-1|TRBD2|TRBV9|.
TGTGCCAGCAGCATCGGACTAGCAGGGTACAATGAGCAGTTCTTC
CASSIGLAGYNEQFF
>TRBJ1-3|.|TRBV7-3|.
TGTGCCAGCAGCCCACAGGGTAGTGGAAACACCATATATTTT
CASSPQGSGNTIYF
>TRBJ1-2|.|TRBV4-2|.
TGTGCCAGCAGCCAAGGACTTGGTACAGGATATGGCTACACCTTC
CASSQGLGTGYGYTF
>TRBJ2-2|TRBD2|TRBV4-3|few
TGCGCCAGCAGCCAAGAGACTAGCGGGGGGAGCACCGGGGAGCTGTTTTTT
CASSQETSGGSTGELFF
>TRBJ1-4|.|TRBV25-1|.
TGTGCCAGCAGTGAATTCAGGAGGGGTACTAATGAAAAACTGTTTTTT
CASSEFRRGTNEKLFF